These 14 T cell receptor beta chains were all obtained from the same sample, sequenced in a study of T cell repertoires in cytomegalovirus infection. TCRdb itself ran the reads through MiXCR, one entry per CDR3 protein. The data show roughly 600,000 distinct CDR3 sequences, with 20% to 25% seen just once and less than 10% held by the top ten. Source material: CD8+ T cells from PBMCs. These receptors were taken from a human donor in good health (CMV status not recorded). Some clones in this sample may be carry-over from other donors' samples.

This chain's CDR3 is CASRDQLAYYNEQFF. Written as DNA, the CDR3 is TGTGCCAGCAGGGACCAACTAGCGTACTACAATGAGCAGTTCTTC. V usage is TRBV7-9 and J usage is TRBJ2-1; 7 nucleotides line up with TRBD2. Germline values: CDR1 SEHNR, CDR2 FQNEAQ (reference sequence). The CDR3 is 15 amino acids. The ends lost 6 bases at V and 3 bases at J; junction bases unmatched: 8.

This clonotype appeared many times. The rearrangement uses TRBV4-1 and TRBJ2-7; D gene ambiguous. The germline V gene has CDR1 MGHRA and CDR2 YSYEKL. V was trimmed by 4 bases and J by 2 bases, leaving 15 bases between them. The CDR3 loop spans 15 amino acids. The CDR3 spells CASSLRRLVTYEQYV. The CDR3 nucleotides are TGCGCCAGCAGCCTCAGAAGACTGGTGACCTACGAGCAGTACGTC.

The rearrangement joins TRBV20-1 to TRBJ2-1; 10 bases fit TRBD2. This CDR3 contains 15 residues. J was trimmed by 3 bases and V by 5 bases; bases with no gene match: 7. The V gene's germline CDR1 is DFQATT and CDR2 SNEGSKA (reference sequence). The CDR3 nucleotides read TGCAGTGCTCGAAAGGAGCGGGGGGGCTACAATGAGCAGTTCTTC. Amino acids: CSARKERGGYNEQFF.

This clonotype was seen a few times. The V call is TRBV7-9, the J call TRBJ2-5; D may be TRBD1 or TRBD2 (5 bases each). The CDR3 runs to 13 residues. Trimming took off 2 bases at V and 5 bases at J, with 9 bases between the two ends. CDR1 is SEHNR, CDR2 FQNEAQ, per germline (reference sequence). The CDR3 DNA sequence: TGTGCCAGCAGCTTACGGGACGGGGAGACCCAGTACTTC. Its translation: CASSLRDGETQYF.

This chain connects TRBV12-3 or TRBV12-4 to TRBJ2-1; D unresolved. The CDR3 has 14 residues. The ends were cut back, 6 bases at V and 2 bases at J, with 11 bases in the middle. The CDR3 region is CASRDGRTYNEQFF. For the CDR3, the DNA is TGTGCCAGCAGAGACGGCCGCACCTACAATGAGCAGTTCTTC.

To note about this clonotype: With a much larger clone just one base away, this may be a read error. In this CDR3 the conserved last residue, phenylalanine or tryptophan, is missing, so a read error is likely. The gene calls are TRBV3-1 and TRBJ2-7; D uncertain. Germline CDR1 and CDR2: LGHDT and YNNKEL (reference sequence). Trimming removed 0 bases at V and 0 bases at J, with 6 bases between. The CDR3 has 14 residues. The CDR3 reads CASSQDDTSYEQYA. For the CDR3, the DNA is TGTGCCAGCAGCCAAGACGACACCTCCTACGAGCAGTACGCC.

This rearrangement joins TRBV29-1 to TRBJ1-2; the D is unclear. Deletions cut 4 bases from V and 5 bases from J, with 11 bases between. The CDR3 has 12 amino acids. The germline CDR1 and CDR2 sequences are SQVTM and ANQGSEA. DNA of the CDR3: TGCAGCGTTGTAACGGGAGGGTATGGCTACACCTTC. Protein product: CSVVTGGYGYTF. The whole variable domain, remainder taken from reference TRBV29-1 and TRBJ1-2, is SAVISQKPSRDICQRGTSLTIQCQVDSQVTMMFWYRQQPGQSLTLIATANQGSEATYESGFVIDKFPISRPNLTFSTLTVSNMSPEDSSIYLCSVVTGGYGYTFGSGTRLTVV.

In this sample, this clonotype turned up many times. V gene TRBV4-1 combines with J gene TRBJ1-1, with a tentative D call TRBD1 (5 bases). The V end lost 0 bases, the J end lost 4 bases, and 24 bases lay between the germline ends. In germline, CDR1 is MGHRA, CDR2 YSYEKL. This CDR3 spans 19 amino acids. In DNA form, the CDR3 reads TGCGCCAGCAGCCAAGAACTGCCGGGGGGACGGCGATTGGGCACTGAAGCTTTCTTT. It yields the protein CASSQELPGGRRLGTEAFF.

The chain uses TRBV2 and TRBJ2-7, with 7 bases fitting TRBD2. This CDR3 comprises 16 residues. Per germline, CDR1 SNHLY and CDR2 FYNNEI. The V segment lost 7 bases and the J segment 3 bases; nucleotides outside the gene matches: 15. The CDR3 sequence: CASTSPREGAHYEQYF. CDR3 sequence (DNA): TGTGCCAGCACATCCCCTAGGGAGGGAGCTCACTACGAGCAGTACTTC.

Only a few counts were recorded for this clonotype. The genes are TRBV25-1 and TRBJ2-1; D uncertain. V was trimmed by 2 bases and J by 2 bases, leaving 7 bases between them. The CDR3 runs to 14 residues. From germline, CDR1 is MGHDK and CDR2 SYGVNS. Here the CDR3 reads CASSEVAAYNEQFF. CDR3 in DNA: TGTGCCAGCAGTGAAGTGGCAGCCTACAATGAGCAGTTCTTC. Variable domain in full (rest from reference TRBV25-1 and TRBJ2-1): EADIYQTPRYLVIGTGKKITLECSQTMGHDKMYWYQQDPGMELHLIHYSYGVNSTEKGDLSSESTVSRIRTEHFPLTLESARPSHTSQYLCASSEVAAYNEQFFGPGTRLTVL.

CDR3 nucleotides: TGTGCCAGCAGTACAGGGGGCAGAAGCACCGGGGAGCTGTTTTTT. Translation: CASSTGGRSTGELFF. The chain uses TRBV5-6 and TRBJ2-2; 9 bases are a match to TRBD1. The CDR3 spans 15 residues. Trimming took 5 bases from V and 4 from J; bases not matched to a gene: 6. The germline gives CDR1 SGHDT, CDR2 YYEEEE.

This clonotype has a count of ten or more. The rearrangement links TRBV7-2 to TRBJ2-1; D tentatively fits TRBD1 or TRBD2 (5 bases each). Trimming pared 8 bases from V and 0 bases from J, leaving 11 bases between. Germline assignment: CDR1 SGHTA and CDR2 FQGNSA. The CDR3 spans 14 residues. For the CDR3, the DNA is TGTGCCAGCGCCTGGGACGGCTCCTACAATGAGCAGTTCTTC. Residues: CASAWDGSYNEQFF.

This clonotype showed up many times. The chain joins TRBV4-1 to TRBJ1-2, with D uncertain. The V gene's germline CDR1 is MGHRA and CDR2 YSYEKL. The V and J ends lost 3 bases and 1 base respectively, with 12 bases between them. The CDR3 is 15 residues long. The CDR3 DNA reads TGCGCCAGCAGCCAGAGCGGGGAGGGTAACTATGGCTACACCTTC. Translation gives CASSQSGEGNYGYTF.

In its sample, this clonotype was seen a few times. This CDR3 reads CASSLSGWSYEQYF. The CDR3 DNA sequence: TGTGCCAGCAGCTTGTCCGGTTGGAGCTACGAGCAGTACTTC. The V gene is TRBV5-6, the J gene TRBJ2-7, with D unresolved. The length of the CDR3 is 14 residues. Per germline, CDR1 SGHDT and CDR2 YYEEEE. Trimming took 1 base from V and 3 from J, leaving 11 bases between them.